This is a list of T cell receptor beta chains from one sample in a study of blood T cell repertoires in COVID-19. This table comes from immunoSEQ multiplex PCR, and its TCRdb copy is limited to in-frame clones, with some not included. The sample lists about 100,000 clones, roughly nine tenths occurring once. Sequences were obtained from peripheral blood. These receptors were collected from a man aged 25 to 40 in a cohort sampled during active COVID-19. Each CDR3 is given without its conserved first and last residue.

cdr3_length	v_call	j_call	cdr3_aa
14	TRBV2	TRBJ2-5	ASSEPTSGLQETQY
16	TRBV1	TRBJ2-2	TSSQDEAGGTGTGELF
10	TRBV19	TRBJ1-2	ATLRGLGGYT
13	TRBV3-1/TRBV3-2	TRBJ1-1	ASSQLGEGNTEAF
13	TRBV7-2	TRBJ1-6	ASSSWTGANSPLH
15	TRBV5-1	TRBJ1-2	ASSRQPGEGAFRGYT
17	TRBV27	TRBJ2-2	ASKIAGLAGDSNTGELF
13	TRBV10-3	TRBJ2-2	AISGTGSNTGELF
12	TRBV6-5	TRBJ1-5	ATNDRGRSQPQH
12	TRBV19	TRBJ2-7	ASSIAAQSYEQY
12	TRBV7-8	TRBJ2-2	ATDKRGGPGGLF
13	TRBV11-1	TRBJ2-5	ASSSPRGIQETQY
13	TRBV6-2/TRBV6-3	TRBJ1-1	ASSYSLATNTEAF
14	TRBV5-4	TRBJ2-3	ASSSYRGTSTDTQY
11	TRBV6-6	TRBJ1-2	ASLEGARHGYT
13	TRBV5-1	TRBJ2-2	ASSLVSLNTGELF
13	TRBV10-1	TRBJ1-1	ASSESAGLNTEAF
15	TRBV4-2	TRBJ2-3	ASSQDWSGGVSDTQY
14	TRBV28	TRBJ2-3	ASSLRFRGLVDTQY
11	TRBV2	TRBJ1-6	ASSENTDSPLH
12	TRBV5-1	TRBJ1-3	ASSQTGGGNTIY
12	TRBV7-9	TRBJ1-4	ASSSDPRGEKLF
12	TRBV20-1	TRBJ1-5	SASPQGGNQPQH
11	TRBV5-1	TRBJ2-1	ASSLVLGGEQF
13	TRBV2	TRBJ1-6	ASMWDGTGNSPLH
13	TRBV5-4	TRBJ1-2	ASSTRGRRVYGYT
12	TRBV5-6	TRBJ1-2	ASSLVTGNYGYT
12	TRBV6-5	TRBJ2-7	ASMLNRDTYEQY
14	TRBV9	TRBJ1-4	ASSPRSQGAGEKLF
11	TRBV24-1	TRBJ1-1	ATSDSWNTEAF
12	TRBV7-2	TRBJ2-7	ASSLGDISYEQY
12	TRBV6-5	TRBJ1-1	ASMGGTGNTEAF
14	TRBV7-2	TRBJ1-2	ASSPTSDRTNYGYT
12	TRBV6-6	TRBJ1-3	ASTYTGYGNTIY
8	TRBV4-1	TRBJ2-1	ASGTGEQF
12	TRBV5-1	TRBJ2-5	ASSFGQGSETQY
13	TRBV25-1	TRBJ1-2	ASSEGGQWADGYT
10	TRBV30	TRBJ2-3	AWSSSLDTQY
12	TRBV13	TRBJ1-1	ASSLRDRVPEAF
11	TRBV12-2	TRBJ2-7	ASRLEAGYEQY
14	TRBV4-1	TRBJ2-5	ASSQDERTSQETQY
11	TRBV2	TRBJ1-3	ASNVGSGNTIY
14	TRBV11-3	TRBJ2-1	ASSEQTSGASNEQF
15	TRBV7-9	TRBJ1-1	ASSWSTQTGADTEAF
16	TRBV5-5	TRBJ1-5	ASSWGTGGGYSNQPQH
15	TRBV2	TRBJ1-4	ASSTGGFGPTNEKLF
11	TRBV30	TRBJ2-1	AWSLPPRGEQF
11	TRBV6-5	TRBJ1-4	ASSYLDGEKLF
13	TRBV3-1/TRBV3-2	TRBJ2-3	ASSPRLRDTDTQY
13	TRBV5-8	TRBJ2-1	ASSPGTRVGNEQF
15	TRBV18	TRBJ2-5	ASSPKTSGEREETQY
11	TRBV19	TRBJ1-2	ASRQGALSGYT
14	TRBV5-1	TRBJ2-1	ASSFQRGGLSGEQF
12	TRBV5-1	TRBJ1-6	ASSETGGDSPLH
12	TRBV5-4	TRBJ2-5	ASSGGGLKETQY
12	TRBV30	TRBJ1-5	AWSLQGLNQPQH